The entry below gives a single TCR beta chain sequence along with its context. This sample is part of a study of Ad26.COV2.S vaccination and SARS-CoV-2 variants. The data were produced by immunoSEQ multiplex PCR, yet TCRdb's version contains in-frame clones alone and is incomplete. The sample records about 400,000 clones, 92% being singletons. The ends lost 2 bases at V and 5 bases at J; junction bases unmatched: 2. There are 14 residues in the CDR3. Germline CDR1 and CDR2: KGHDR and SFDVKD. The treatment was: around 19 received Ad26.COV2.S at low or high dose, single or two shots; roughly five received placebo; per-sample allocation not given. The samples date from day 63 after the first vaccine or placebo injection.

The specimen was peripheral blood, collected in a trial of Ad26.COV2.S vaccine versus placebo. This TCR was recovered from a person aged 18-60 years who received the Ad26.COV2.S COVID-19 vaccine or a placebo. The chain links TRBV24-1 to TRBJ1-2; TRBD1 agrees at 9 bases. CDR3 DNA sequence: TGTGCCACCAGTGATTCTGGACAGGGGTATGGCTACACCTTC. As protein: CATSDSGQGYGYTF.